This TCR beta chain was recovered during a study of T cell responses to AZD1222 COVID-19 vaccine (dated by TCRdb to the early 2020s). About the study as a whole: A total of about 250 trial participants underwent TCR sequencing, of whom about 210 had received two doses of AZD1222 and 26 had received two doses of the MenACWY control vaccine. Trial participants were enrolled into age subgroups of 18-55, 56-69 and 70-plus years, which contained 148, 28 and 57 TCR-sequenced participants, respectively. Findings and caveats that apply to the study as a whole: Because no day 14 peak-response samples were available, repertoires were characterized only after the peak T cell response. Participants were mostly white British, with more females than males. The authors suggested clonal diversity may have been underestimated. A significant rise in spike-specific TCR breadth and depth was observed after two AZD1222 doses relative to day 0 and relative to MenACWY recipients. The vaccine-associated CD4 TCRs covered the entire spike protein, and the dominant responses fell in regions 160-218 and 743-854. Conclusions about previously exposed vaccinees were limited because only six AZD1222 recipients were SARS-CoV-2 seropositive at baseline. The 56-69-year group was small, and its depth increase did not reach significance, likely because of low power. Nearly half of unique spike-specific TCRs reportedly recognized epitopes outside regions mutated in the B.1.351 and B.1.1.7 variants.

According to the study, the label for this sample's time point signals: about 28 days (+/-7) after the second vaccine dose. The treatment or condition label on this specimen signifies: meningococcal conjugate vaccine given as trial control. Samples from vaccinated people were obtained from the UK trials COV001 and COV002, which included a single-blind randomized controlled phase 2/3 trial of AZD1222 (ChAdOx1 nCoV-19) in healthy adults. For TCRbeta chain sequencing, PBMC samples from trial participants were taken at day 0 and at day 28 after the second dose. Note on this clone: The antigen this receptor binds is unknown. No base quality values were provided; no much bigger clone lies one nucleotide off.

The CDR3 regions of human TCRbeta chains were analyzed by immunosequencing. On the authors' methods: Repertoire TCRs were checked for matches against a reference library of SARS-CoV-2-specific TCRs that had been generated using the MIRA antigen-specificity platform. Breadth was defined as the fraction of unique TCRs that were SARS-CoV-2-associated, and depth was defined as the fraction of total T cells that were SARS-CoV-2-associated. Using the MIRA data, every spike-specific TCR was mapped to the spike region that the TCR reacted to and assigned to either a CD4 or a CD8 class. Log10-transformed breadth and depth values were compared by one-way ANOVA with Sidak's multiple comparisons tests. Not all clones reach the TCRdb copy of this immuneACCESS table, which keeps in-frame sequences only. Checked studies attribute under half of the gap to unresolved V genes and leave the rest unexplained. The V and J calls and clone size were taken over from that table, and D and trimming were inferred from the DNA. This sample is represented by 150,000 to 200,000 clones; about 92% of them were singletons. In total, the top ten clones hold about 3.5% of the sample.

This TCR came from an adult who received the MenACWY meningococcal vaccine as a control. This material consisted of peripheral blood, taken 28 days after the second dose of the MenACWY control vaccine.

The nucleotide sequence is given as TGTGCCAGCAGTTACCCGAGCGGGAGGGCCCTCAGGGAGACCCAGTACTTC. The encoded protein is CASSYPSGRALRETQYF. The chain is assembled from TRBV6-2 or TRBV6-3 and TRBJ2-5; TRBD2 matches 10 bases in the middle. Inclusive of the bounding cysteine and phenylalanine, the CDR3 is 17 residues long. Of the read, only the CDR3 DNA is kept; its 51 bases are in frame from base 1. Compared with germline, V lacks 2 bases and J lacks 5 bases; bases without a gene match: 11. CDR1 is given as MNHEY and CDR2 as SVGEGT, both from the germline V gene.